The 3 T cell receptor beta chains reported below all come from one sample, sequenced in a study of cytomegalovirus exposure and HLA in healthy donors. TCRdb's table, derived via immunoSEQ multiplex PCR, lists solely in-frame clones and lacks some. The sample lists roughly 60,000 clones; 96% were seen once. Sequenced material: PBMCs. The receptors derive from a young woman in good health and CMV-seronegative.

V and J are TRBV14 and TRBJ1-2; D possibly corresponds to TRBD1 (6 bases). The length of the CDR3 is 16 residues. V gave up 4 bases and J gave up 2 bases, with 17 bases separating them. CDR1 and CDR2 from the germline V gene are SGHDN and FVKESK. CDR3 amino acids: CASSPEAGGPNYGYTF. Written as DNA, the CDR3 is TGTGCCAGCAGCCCAGAGGCGGGGGGCCCCAACTATGGCTACACCTTC.

CDR3 loop: CAWSLTRFGQAKNIQYF. CDR3 sequence (DNA): TGTGCCTGGAGCCTCACCCGGTTCGGACAAGCCAAAAACATTCAGTACTTC. V and J are TRBV30 and TRBJ2-4; a possible D gene is TRBD1 (5 bases). Germline V lookup: CDR1 GTSNPN, CDR2 SVGIG (reference sequence). Trimming stripped 3 bases from V and 0 bases from J, with 18 bases between. This CDR3 spans 17 amino acids.

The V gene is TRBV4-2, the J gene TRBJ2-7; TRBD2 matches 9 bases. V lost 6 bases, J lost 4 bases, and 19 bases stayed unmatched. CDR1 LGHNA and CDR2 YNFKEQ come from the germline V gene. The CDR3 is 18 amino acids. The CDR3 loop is CASSKGAGGSSGIYEQYF. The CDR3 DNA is TGTGCCAGCAGTAAGGGGGCGGGAGGGTCCTCCGGTATTTACGAGCAGTACTTC.